The rows below give T cell receptor beta chains drawn from one sample of a study of T cell repertoires in cytomegalovirus infection. MiXCR, run by TCRdb on the reads, gives a single entry per CDR3 protein. The repertoire has 80,000 or so distinct CDR3 sequences, approximately 39% of them found once; the top ten carry more than 85%. For these receptors, no antigen is known. The source material was CD8+ T cells from cultured PBMCs, sampled from culture after CMV antigen stimulation. The receptors here all came from a human donor in good health (CMV status not recorded). Some clones in this sample may be carry-over from other donors' samples. Both conserved end residues are part of each CDR3. D genes are given only for firm matches. Size is stated for part of the rows, as once, few or many counts, or as a class when the clone is expanded.

D gene	clone size	V gene	J gene	CDR3 protein	CDR3 DNA
-	-	TRBV7-9	TRBJ1-1	CASSFSGAGRSSEAFF	TGTGCCAGCAGCTTTTCAGGAGCGGGAAGGAGCTCTGAAGCTTTCTTT
-	-	TRBV4-1	TRBJ1-6	CASSQGGGPGTNNSPLHF	TGCGCCAGCAGCCAAGGAGGTGGGCCAGGGACGAATAATTCACCCCTCCACTTT
TRBD1	-	TRBV5-1	TRBJ1-2	CASAPSDRGLDGYTF	TGCGCCAGCGCACCATCCGACAGGGGGCTCGATGGCTACACCTTC
-	few	TRBV6-6	TRBJ2-3	CASSRLGATDTQYF	TGTGCCAGCAGTCGTCTAGGGGCCACAGATACGCAGTATTTT
TRBD1	-	TRBV2	TRBJ1-6	CASRDRDRGLNSPLHF	TGTGCCAGCAGAGACCGGGACAGGGGTCTTAATTCACCCCTCCACTTT
TRBD1	-	TRBV27	TRBJ2-7	CASSSQILGPPRQGRLNYEQYF	TGTGCCAGCAGTTCGCAAATCCTAGGGCCCCCTAGACAGGGCCGTTTAAACTACGAGCAGTACTTC
TRBD1	-	TRBV4-1	TRBJ2-6	CASSQVYRGTSGANVLTF	TGCGCCAGCAGCCAAGTCTACAGGGGGACGTCTGGGGCCAACGTCCTGACTTTC
TRBD1	-	TRBV7-2	TRBJ1-2	CASSSGQRNYGYTF	TGTGCCAGCAGCTCGGGACAGAGAAACTATGGCTACACCTTC
TRBD2	-	TRBV27	TRBJ2-5	CASSPYGLAEIQETQYF	TGTGCCAGCAGTCCCTACGGACTAGCGGAAATCCAAGAGACCCAGTACTTC
-	-	TRBV6-1	TRBJ2-7	CASSIGYEQYF	TGTGCCAGCAGCATCGGCTACGAGCAGTACTTC
-	-	TRBV27	TRBJ2-1	CASSLGENNEQFF	TGTGCCAGCAGTCTCGGCGAGAACAATGAGCAGTTCTTC
-	once	TRBV7-3	TRBJ1-1	CASSLSMGGTEAFF	TGTGCCAGCAGCTTAAGTATGGGTGGCACTGAAGCTTTCTTT
-	-	TRBV29-1	TRBJ2-7	CSVEDGGRGYEQYF	TGCAGCGTTGAAGATGGAGGCAGGGGCTACGAGCAGTACTTC
-	few	TRBV7-6	TRBJ1-5	CASSLSLGDNQPQHF	TGTGCCAGCAGCTTATCACTAGGGGACAATCAGCCCCAGCATTTT
TRBD1	few	TRBV7-6	TRBJ2-7	CASSFYPLDDTGGSYEQYF	TGTGCCAGCAGCTTCTATCCCCTAGACGACACAGGGGGCTCCTACGAGCAGTACTTC
TRBD1	-	TRBV5-1	TRBJ1-1	CASRDRDRGPEAFF	TGCGCCAGCAGAGACCGGGACAGGGGGCCTGAAGCTTTCTTT
TRBD2	many	TRBV7-6	TRBJ2-3	CATQKRGGEDTQYF	TGTGCCACCCAAAAGCGGGGGGGTGAAGATACGCAGTATTTT
-	-	TRBV7-9	TRBJ2-6	CASSLNQGGAGANVLTF	TGTGCCAGCAGCCTGAATCAGGGGGGCGCTGGGGCCAACGTCCTGACTTTC
-	-	TRBV28	TRBJ1-5	CASGRGNQPQHF	TGTGCCAGCGGCAGGGGCAATCAGCCCCAGCATTTT
-	-	TRBV27	TRBJ2-7	CASSPRSSYEQHF	TGTGCCAGCAGTCCTCGATCCTCCTACGAGCAGCACTTC
-	once	TRBV7-6	TRBJ1-6	CASSWSYGGDSPLHF	TGTGCCAGCAGCTGGAGCTACGGCGGGGATTCACCCCTCCACTTT
-	few	TRBV7-9	TRBJ2-5	CASSHPGHPETQYF	TGTGCCAGCAGCCATCCGGGACACCCGGAGACCCAGTACTTC